This TCR beta chain was observed in a study of somatic mutations in cytotoxic T cells in rheumatoid arthritis. Germline lookup yields CDR1 SEHNR and CDR2 FQNEAQ (reference sequence). V lost 5 bases and J 3 bases, leaving 11 bases between the germline ends. The CDR3 contains 13 residues. Assay used: immunoSEQ multiplex PCR; TCRdb lists only in-frame clones, some missing. This table has about 7,000 clones, about 81% appearing once. In regard to this clone: What it binds is not known.

General study findings and limits: The clonality of CD8+ T cells was not significantly different between rheumatoid arthritis patients and age-matched healthy controls.

This TCR was sampled from an adult with rheumatoid arthritis. The specimen was CD8+ T cells sorted from blood. The V gene is TRBV7-9, the J gene TRBJ2-7; perhaps TRBD1 as D (5 bases). The CDR3 is CASSLYQGYEQYF. CDR3 DNA: TGTGCCAGCAGCCTTTACCAGGGCTACGAGCAGTACTTC.